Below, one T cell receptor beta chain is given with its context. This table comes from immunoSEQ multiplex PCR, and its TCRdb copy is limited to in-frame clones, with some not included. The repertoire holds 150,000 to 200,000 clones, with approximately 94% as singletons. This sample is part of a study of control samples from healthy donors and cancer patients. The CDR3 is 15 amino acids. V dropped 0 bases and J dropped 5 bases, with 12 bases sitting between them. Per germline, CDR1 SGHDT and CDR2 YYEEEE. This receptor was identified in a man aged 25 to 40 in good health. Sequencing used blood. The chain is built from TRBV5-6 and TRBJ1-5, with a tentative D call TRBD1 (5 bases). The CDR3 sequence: CASSLEGVEHQPQHF. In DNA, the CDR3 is TGTGCCAGCAGCTTGGAAGGGGTAGAGCATCAGCCCCAGCATTTT.